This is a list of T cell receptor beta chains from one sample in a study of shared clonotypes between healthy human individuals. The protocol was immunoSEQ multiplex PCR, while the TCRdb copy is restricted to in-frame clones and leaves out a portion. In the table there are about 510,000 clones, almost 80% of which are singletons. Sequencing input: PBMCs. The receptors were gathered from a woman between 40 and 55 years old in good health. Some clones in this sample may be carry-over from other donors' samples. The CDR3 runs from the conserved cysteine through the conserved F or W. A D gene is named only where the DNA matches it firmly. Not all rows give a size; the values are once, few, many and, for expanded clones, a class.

CDR3aa: CASSLTGEDTEAFF
CDR3nt: TGTGCCAGCAGTTTGACAGGGGAAGACACTGAAGCTTTCTTT
j_gene: TRBJ1-1
d_gene: TRBD1
abundance: NA
v_gene: TRBV27

CDR3aa: CASYGGTDTQYF
CDR3nt: TGTGCCAGCTATGGGGGGACAGATACGCAGTATTTT
j_gene: TRBJ2-3
d_gene: NA
abundance: NA
v_gene: TRBV2

CDR3aa: CASRSQGGAFF
CDR3nt: TGTGCCAGCAGGTCCCAGGGTGGAGCTTTCTTT
j_gene: TRBJ1-1
d_gene: NA
abundance: few
v_gene: TRBV27

CDR3aa: CASSPNRYGLGGSIYEQYF
CDR3nt: TGTGCCAGCAGCCCGAACCGCTACGGTCTGGGCGGGAGTATCTACGAGCAGTACTTC
j_gene: TRBJ2-7
d_gene: TRBD2
abundance: NA
v_gene: TRBV9

CDR3aa: CASSIQDTSNQPQHF
CDR3nt: TGTGCCAGCAGTATCCAGGACACTAGCAATCAGCCCCAGCATTTT
j_gene: TRBJ1-5
d_gene: NA
abundance: many
v_gene: TRBV28

CDR3aa: CASSTAAGEDTQYF
CDR3nt: TGTGCCAGCTCAACGGCAGCGGGAGAAGATACGCAGTATTTT
j_gene: TRBJ2-3
d_gene: TRBD2
abundance: NA
v_gene: TRBV18

CDR3aa: CASSGDPGNEQFF
CDR3nt: TGCGCCAGCAGCGGGGACCCGGGGAATGAGCAGTTCTTC
j_gene: TRBJ2-1
d_gene: NA
abundance: NA
v_gene: TRBV5-1

CDR3aa: CAISKNRDPTNEKLFF
CDR3nt: TGTGCCATCAGTAAGAACCGGGATCCAACTAATGAAAAACTGTTTTTT
j_gene: TRBJ1-4
d_gene: NA
abundance: NA
v_gene: TRBV10-3

CDR3aa: CASSPGDRGLSNQPQHF
CDR3nt: TGTGCCAGCTCACCAGGGGACAGGGGGCTTAGCAATCAGCCCCAGCATTTT
j_gene: TRBJ1-5
d_gene: TRBD1
abundance: NA
v_gene: TRBV18

CDR3aa: CASSSPQGADQETQYF
CDR3nt: TGTGCCAGCAGCTCGCCCCAGGGGGCCGACCAAGAGACCCAGTACTTC
j_gene: TRBJ2-5
d_gene: TRBD1
abundance: NA
v_gene: TRBV5-6

CDR3aa: CAWSGGGRAPDTQYF
CDR3nt: TGTGCCTGGAGTGGGGGCGGGAGGGCCCCAGATACGCAGTATTTT
j_gene: TRBJ2-3
d_gene: TRBD2
abundance: NA
v_gene: TRBV30

CDR3aa: CSVEEVGTYYGYTF
CDR3nt: TGCAGCGTTGAAGAAGTTGGGACGTACTATGGCTACACCTTC
j_gene: TRBJ1-2
d_gene: NA
abundance: NA
v_gene: TRBV29-1

CDR3aa: CASSLSTRGVEGYTF
CDR3nt: TGTGCCAGCAGCTTATCCACACGGGGGGTTGAGGGCTACACCTTC
j_gene: TRBJ1-2
d_gene: NA
abundance: once
v_gene: TRBV7-2

CDR3aa: CASSTTSGGDGEQFF
CDR3nt: TGTGCCAGCTCAACGACTAGCGGGGGGGACGGTGAGCAGTTCTTC
j_gene: TRBJ2-1
d_gene: TRBD2
abundance: NA
v_gene: TRBV18

CDR3aa: CASSLVYGVEQYF
CDR3nt: TGTGCCAGCAGCTTAGTTTACGGGGTCGAGCAGTACTTC
j_gene: TRBJ2-7
d_gene: NA
abundance: NA
v_gene: TRBV7-9

CDR3aa: CASSSQDYSMYNEQFF
CDR3nt: TGTGCCAGCAGTTCACAGGACTACTCTATGTACAATGAGCAGTTCTTC
j_gene: TRBJ2-1
d_gene: NA
abundance: NA
v_gene: TRBV28

CDR3aa: CASSSLDSVSGELFF
CDR3nt: TGTGCCAGCAGTTCTCTAGACAGTGTCAGCGGGGAGCTGTTTTTT
j_gene: TRBJ2-2
d_gene: NA
abundance: many
v_gene: TRBV6-1

CDR3aa: CASSTHTGELFF
CDR3nt: TGTGCCAGCAGCACCCACACCGGGGAGCTGTTTTTT
j_gene: TRBJ2-2
d_gene: NA
abundance: NA
v_gene: TRBV7-8

CDR3aa: CASSQDKGLVNYGEQYF
CDR3nt: TGTGCCAGCAGCCAAGATAAAGGACTAGTGAATTATGGCGAGCAGTACTTC
j_gene: TRBJ2-7
d_gene: TRBD2
abundance: many
v_gene: TRBV4-2

CDR3aa: CATSRDFGIGREAFF
CDR3nt: TGTGCCACCAGCAGAGATTTTGGCATCGGCAGGGAAGCTTTCTTT
j_gene: TRBJ1-1
d_gene: NA
abundance: NA
v_gene: TRBV15

CDR3aa: CAWRGALSYEQYF
CDR3nt: TGTGCCTGGAGAGGGGCCCTCTCCTACGAGCAGTACTTC
j_gene: TRBJ2-7
d_gene: NA
abundance: NA
v_gene: TRBV30

CDR3aa: CASSEYKQGDGYGYTF
CDR3nt: TGTGCCAGCAGTGAATATAAGCAGGGGGATGGCTATGGCTACACCTTC
j_gene: TRBJ1-2
d_gene: TRBD1
abundance: NA
v_gene: TRBV25-1

CDR3aa: CASSEGLGYTGELFF
CDR3nt: TGTGCCAGCAGTGAAGGGTTGGGGTACACCGGGGAGCTGTTTTTT
j_gene: TRBJ2-2
d_gene: NA
abundance: NA
v_gene: TRBV25-1

CDR3aa: CATGATRGPGETQYF
CDR3nt: TGTGCCACCGGAGCCACGAGGGGGCCTGGGGAGACCCAGTACTTC
j_gene: TRBJ2-5
d_gene: TRBD1
abundance: NA
v_gene: TRBV15

CDR3aa: CASSAPETGDTEAFF
CDR3nt: TGCGCCAGCAGCGCCCCCGAGACAGGAGACACTGAAGCTTTCTTT
j_gene: TRBJ1-1
d_gene: NA
abundance: NA
v_gene: TRBV5-1

CDR3aa: CASSGLGAFLYNEQFF
CDR3nt: TGTGCCAGCAGCGGTCTTGGGGCCTTTTTGTACAATGAGCAGTTCTTC
j_gene: TRBJ2-1
d_gene: NA
abundance: few
v_gene: TRBV9

CDR3aa: CASSLAEAGGTDTQYF
CDR3nt: TGTGCCAGCAGCTTGGCGGAAGCGGGAGGCACAGATACGCAGTATTTT
j_gene: TRBJ2-3
d_gene: TRBD2
abundance: NA
v_gene: TRBV7-6

CDR3aa: CASSEGVERPTYEQYF
CDR3nt: TGTGCCAGCAGTGAAGGGGTTGAGCGACCTACCTACGAGCAGTACTTC
j_gene: TRBJ2-7
d_gene: NA
abundance: NA
v_gene: TRBV6-1

CDR3aa: CSVDSTGAGEQYF
CDR3nt: TGCAGCGTTGACAGCACGGGGGCGGGGGAGCAGTACTTC
j_gene: TRBJ2-7
d_gene: NA
abundance: many
v_gene: TRBV29-1